A selection of T cell receptor beta chains follows, all from one sample in a study of T cells after yellow fever vaccination. In TCRdb, the 5' RACE reads were re-called with MiXCR into one record per CDR3 protein. The sample comprises around 26,000 distinct CDR3 sequences, around 3.4% of which are singletons, and approximately 0.96% rests with the top ten. The sample was PBMCs, either bulk or a sorted T-cell subset (CD4+, CD8+, memory, or dextramer-sorted; not recorded which), taken 45 days after the first yellow fever vaccination. These receptors were obtained from a man aged 18 to 35 who received the YFV17D yellow fever vaccine. Each CDR3 is given with its conserved first and last residue. Fields, in order: J gene, V gene, clone size, CDR3 length, CDR3 protein. Clone sizes are shown as once, few or many counts, or a class when the clone is expanded.

J: TRBJ2-5
V: TRBV6-5
size: many
length: 13
CDR3: CASSFGQRETQYF

J: TRBJ2-3
V: TRBV12-3/TRBV12-4
size: many
length: 14
CDR3: CASTIPSAGLGQYF

J: TRBJ2-4
V: TRBV20-1
size: many
length: 15
CDR3: CSARVLAGGKNIQYF

J: TRBJ2-1
V: TRBV24-1
size: many
length: 15
CDR3: CATSDFPSGINEQFF

J: TRBJ2-3
V: TRBV9
size: many
length: 16
CDR3: CASSPRVGAREDTQYF

J: TRBJ2-3
V: TRBV5-1
size: many
length: 15
CDR3: CASSHGERGADTQYF

J: TRBJ2-3
V: TRBV5-1
size: many
length: 14
CDR3: CASSKDRETDTQYF

J: TRBJ1-5
V: TRBV5-5
size: many
length: 18
CDR3: CASSLLYGIGVGNQPQHF

J: TRBJ2-1
V: TRBV7-9
size: many
length: 15
CDR3: CASSIARDGYNEQFF

J: TRBJ1-5
V: TRBV19
size: many
length: 15
CDR3: CASSIRGRGNQPQHF

J: TRBJ1-1
V: TRBV20-1
size: many
length: 13
CDR3: CSARGEGTTEAFF

J: TRBJ1-5
V: TRBV6-2/TRBV6-3
size: many
length: 14
CDR3: CASSPDGYNQPQHF

J: TRBJ2-1
V: TRBV5-4
size: many
length: 14
CDR3: CASSTGQGDNEQFF

J: TRBJ2-4
V: TRBV7-2
size: many
length: 15
CDR3: CASSPRGADKNIQYF

J: TRBJ1-4
V: TRBV7-2
size: many
length: 15
CDR3: CASSWRAATNEKLFF

J: TRBJ1-4
V: TRBV5-6
size: many
length: 15
CDR3: CASSSPGTGSEKLFF

J: TRBJ2-3
V: TRBV5-1
size: many
length: 14
CDR3: CASSLFGATDTQYF

J: TRBJ1-1
V: TRBV4-2
size: many
length: 14
CDR3: CASSQDRVWTEAFF

J: TRBJ2-6
V: TRBV6-1
size: many
length: 15
CDR3: CASSLTSTGANVLTF

J: TRBJ2-1
V: TRBV20-1
size: many
length: 17
CDR3: CSARDYGSRSSYNEQFF

J: TRBJ1-1
V: TRBV10-3
size: many
length: 14
CDR3: CAISEGQGRGEAFF

J: TRBJ1-4
V: TRBV10-3
size: many
length: 14
CDR3: CAISEQGSSEKLFF